This T cell receptor beta chain derives from a study of blood T cell repertoires in COVID-19. Across the study: Collection of acute and convalescent COVID-19 samples took place in the United States, Italy and Spain. Sources were T cells, B-cell-depleted T cells, or PBMCs; the material itself was cDNA or gDNA.

In the original analysis: Reference gene primer amplification gave estimated nucleated cell counts. Data came from immunoSEQ multiplex PCR; TCRdb stores just in-frame clones and leaves some out. That table is the source of V, J and clone size, and D and trimming were worked out from the DNA. In the table there are about 120,000 clones, 75% to 90% of which are singletons. The CDR3 spans 14 residues. V dropped 0 bases and J dropped 5 bases, with 10 bases sitting between them. Germline CDR1 SGHDT, CDR2 YYEEEE. Sample: peripheral blood. The clonotype originates from a woman aged 70-85 years with acute or convalescent COVID-19. The rearrangement uses TRBV5-6 and TRBJ2-3, with D tentatively TRBD1 (7 bases). The CDR3 DNA reads as TGTGCCAGCAGCTTGGCAGGGGGAGGAGATACGCAGTATTTT. Translating gives CASSLAGGGDTQYF.